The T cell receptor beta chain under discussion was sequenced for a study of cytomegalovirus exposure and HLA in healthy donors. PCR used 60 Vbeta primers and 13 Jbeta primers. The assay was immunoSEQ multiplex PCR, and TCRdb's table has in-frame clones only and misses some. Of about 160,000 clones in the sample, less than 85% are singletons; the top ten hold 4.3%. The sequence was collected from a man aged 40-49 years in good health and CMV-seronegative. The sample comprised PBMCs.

In DNA form, the CDR3 reads TGTGCCAGCAGCTTAGACAGATCTGGCTACACCTTC. Protein: CASSLDRSGYTF. The J gene is TRBJ1-2, the V gene TRBV11-3; D is unresolved. There are 12 residues in the CDR3. V dropped 0 bases and J dropped 7 bases, with 6 bases sitting between them. Germline V gene sequence: CDR1 SGHNT, CDR2 YENEEA.